This T cell receptor beta chain was found in a study of cytomegalovirus exposure and HLA in healthy donors. Study information: The Caucasian-associated ancestry cluster held under 90% of over 350 genotyped donors.

The PCR contained 60 Vbeta and 13 Jbeta primers. Some clones are missing from TCRdb's copy, which holds only in-frame ones; the method was immunoSEQ multiplex PCR. The sample contains 150,000 to 200,000 clones, about 80% of which appear only once. CDR1 is SGHRS, CDR2 YFSETQ, per germline. This CDR3 has 15 residues. Trimming shortened V by 1 base and J by 5 bases, and 13 bases separated the two germline ends. The chain joins TRBV5-1 to TRBJ2-1; D not resolved. The sample comprised PBMCs. The receptor's source is a woman younger than 35 in good health and CMV-seropositive. CDR3 bases: TGCGCCAGCAGCTTGTGGCAGGATAATGACAATGAGCAGTTCTTC. Translated, it gives CASSLWQDNDNEQFF. Together with reference TRBV5-1 and TRBJ2-1, the CDR3 gives the full variable domain: KAGVTQTPRYLIKTRGQQVTLSCSPISGHRSVSWYQQTPGQGLQFLFEYFSETQRNKGNFPGRFSGRQFSNSRSEMNVSTLELGDSALYLCASSLWQDNDNEQFFGPGTRLTVL.